This T cell receptor (beta chain) was profiled in a study of blood T cells in healthy people across ages. As regards this clonotype: Its antigen is not known.

Each donor was a healthy Caucasian individual from Russia, aged 6 to 90. Primers used in a second PCR of roughly 7 to 11 cycles were a sample-barcoded 5' primer and a J-beta primer mix. Tagging of each cDNA molecule was performed by a template-switch adaptor with 12 random nucleotides. TCRdb reprocessed the 5' RACE reads with MiXCR, giving one entry per CDR3 protein. The sample yields 1.6 million or so distinct CDR3 sequences, about 32% seen once. Study outcomes and limitations: Naive T cell percentage showed a strong correlation with the diversity of TCR beta. Estimates drawn from one million T cells were deemed to understate diversity.

Sample: blood. The TCR comes from a woman between 25 and 40 years old in good health.

The CDR3 region has the DNA TGTGCCAGCAGTTCCCCGGCGCCGGGGGACGAGCAGTACTTC. It is translated as CASSSPAPGDEQYF. The rearrangement links TRBV27 to TRBJ2-7, with D perhaps TRBD2 (6 bases). This CDR3 spans 14 amino acids. Per germline, CDR1 MNHEY and CDR2 SMNVEV (reference sequence). Trimming cost V 4 bases and J 5 bases, with 15 bases left between them.